This T cell receptor beta chain was sequenced in a study of T-cell memory formation after mild COVID-19 (dated by TCRdb to about 2021). For context, the study as a whole: TCR sequence clusters from the two donors were largely donor specific. T-cell clones expanding and contracting after mild COVID-19 in a couple of donors were tracked by longitudinal TCRalpha and TCRbeta repertoire sequencing. The cohort was made up of two young adult volunteers, one female and one male, who were previously healthy. Overall study outcomes, separate from this receptor: The detection of some responding clones in pre-infection memory suggests that pre-existing cross-reactive memory T cells joined the SARS-CoV-2 response. Clones that contracted from day 15 to 85 showed balanced CD4/CD8 phenotypes, whereas a second wave of clones that expanded from day 15 to 37 leaned towards CD4+. The study included only a couple of mild cases, and larger cohorts that include severe cases with pre-infection samples were judged to be necessary. SARS-CoV-2 specificity was not confirmed for the second-wave clones peaking on day 37. Contracting CD4+ clones were located mainly in the CM and EM memory subsets, whereas CD8+ clones were found to be enriched in EMRA.

The CDR3 goes from the cysteine to the phenylalanine over 13 residues. Just the 39-base CDR3 DNA is kept, in frame starting at base 1. V lost 8 bases and J lost 4 bases; the stretch between them is 17 bases long. The germline V gene (reference sequence) supplies CDR1 GTSNPN and CDR2 SVGIG. Ficoll-Paque density gradient centrifugation was used to isolate PBMCs. Sequencing relied on an Illumina NovaSeq 6000. cDNA libraries for TCRalpha and TCRbeta were prepared by 5'RACE using constant-segment primers, with sample barcodes and unique molecular identifiers added. RNA was extracted from every sample with Trizol reagent. Amplification of the libraries took two PCR steps, and the second step added a second sample barcode plus Illumina TruSeq adapters. Libraries were sequenced on an Illumina NovaSeq with 2 x 150 bp paired-end reads. Per the source publication's procedure: With migec v1.2.7, reads were demultiplexed and then collapsed into UMI-guided consensus sequences. Using mixcr v2.1.11, UMI consensuses were aligned to TRA and TRB V and J templates and then assembled into clonotypes. A clonotype was counted as expanded or contracted only if both edgeR and NoisET called the change significant, with noise models trained on biological replicates. edgeR calls used a false discovery rate-adjusted p below 0.01 and a log2 fold-change threshold of 1. As an exploratory analysis of dynamics, PCA with hierarchical clustering was applied to max-normalized trajectories of the 1000 most abundant clonotypes. The CD4 or CD8 phenotype of responding clones was assigned using the separately sequenced CD4+ and CD8+ repertoires. TCRdb cleaned the public reads at Q25 with fastp, built clones with MiXCR and kept in-frame beta chains. Rows with a matching CDR3 protein are joined into one entry that keeps the most common DNA and genes. The V and J calls and clone size come from TCRdb's table, not from the authors' own analysis. This sample gives a few hundred thousand distinct CDR3 sequences in total; 14% of them show up just once. The top ten clones comprise roughly a fifth of the sample.

This clonotype has a handful of counts. It has no known antigen specificity. Base-call qualities are not available, and no considerably larger clone is one nucleotide away. This sequence uses TRBV30 and TRBJ1-1, and possibly TRBD1, on 5 matching bases. Sequencing input: PBMCs or a T cell subset sorted from them (not recorded which). This receptor was taken from a man between 18 and 35 years old who had mild COVID-19 (a few samples of this study predate the infection). The sample titles of this study are shuffled in the database, so cell type and time point are left out; the donor was told from shared clones. The CDR3 here reads CARSAVRGTEAFF. The nucleotide sequence is given as TGTGCCCGCTCCGCGGTGAGGGGCACTGAAGCTTTCTTT.